This TCR beta chain was recovered during a study of T cell repertoires in cytomegalovirus infection. At the level of the study: Recently identified HLA-C-restricted and well-studied HLA-B-restricted CMV epitopes were used. Findings and limits, study-wide: Clonotypes of TCR beta that were HLA-C-restricted and CMV-specific dominated the ex vivo response.

This CDR3 is built from 16 residues. Germline V CDR1 and CDR2: SEHNR, FQNEAQ (reference sequence). V was trimmed by 2 bases and J by 2 bases, leaving 12 bases between them. Only a few counts were recorded for this clonotype. Its antigen is not known. Each CDR3 protein gets one entry after TCRdb re-called the reads with MiXCR. Here the sample spans around 570,000 distinct CDR3 sequences, roughly 43% being singletons. This chain connects TRBV7-9 to TRBJ2-2; D uncertain. The clonotype comes from a human donor in good health (CMV status not recorded). Some clones in this sample may be carry-over from other donors' samples. Sequencing was performed on cultured PBMCs, taken from culture after CMV antigen stimulation. The CDR3 reads CASSLLISPNTGELFF. CDR3 nucleotide sequence: TGTGCCAGCAGCTTACTTATATCCCCCAACACCGGGGAGCTGTTTTTT.